One and the same sample provided the 23 T cell receptor gamma chains below, sequenced in a study of gamma delta lymphoproliferative disorders and STAT genes. The receptor sequences were amplified from genomic DNA of peripheral blood mononuclear cells. TCRdb re-identified clones in the multiplex PCR reads via CATT. The sample lists around 4,500 gamma-chain clones, about 7.7% occurring once. Source material: blood. Every receptor here comes from a human donor in good health.

This clone rates as medium-sized. The chain is built from TRGV10 and TRGJP1. Since TCRdb gives no J gene, matching the DNA to germline was used here to assign it. TRGV10 is annotated as an ORF whose role is uncertain. CDR3 length: 15 residues. With V trimmed by 8 bases and J by 2 bases, 9 bases remained unmatched. CDR3 sequence: CAAWDKSTTGWFKIF. The CDR3 nucleotides read TGTGCTGCGTGGGATAAGTCGACCACTGGTTGGTTCAAGATATTT.

By share of the sample, this clone is medium-sized. The rearrangement links TRGV10 to TRGJ1 or TRGJ2. TCRdb records no J gene; here it was assigned by comparing the DNA to germline. TRGV10 is treated as an ORF (open reading frame) with a function not yet certain. V shed 8 bases and J 2 bases; nucleotides not matched to a gene: 4. The CDR3 spans 12 residues. The CDR3 sequence: CAAWGDYYKKLF. The CDR3 region has the DNA TGTGCTGCGTGGGGGGATTATTATAAGAAACTCTTT.

Ten or more counts support this clone. This chain links TRGV9 with TRGJ1 or TRGJ2. Assignment of the J gene here rests on matching the DNA to germline, because TCRdb gives none. Germline V gives CDR1 GITISATS, CDR2 ISYDGTV (reference sequence). The CDR3 covers 11 residues. V dropped 2 bases and J dropped 8; count of bases not matched to a gene: 3. CDR3 bases: TGTGCCTTGTGGGAGGATAATAAGAAACTCTTT. Translated: CALWEDNKKLF.

This clone is medium-sized in the sample. V is TRGV2 and J is TRGJ1 or TRGJ2. TCRdb supplies no J gene; here it was assigned by aligning the nucleotide sequence to germline. The length of the CDR3 is 13 residues. Germline CDR1 reads EGSNGY; CDR2 reads YDSYNSKV. Trimming removed 3 bases from V and 2 bases from J; junction bases left unmatched: 4. CDR3 nucleotide sequence: TGTGCCACCTGGGACCGATATTATTATAAGAAACTCTTT. Translated: CATWDRYYYKKLF.

This clone is medium-sized in the sample. This rearrangement joins TRGV4 to TRGJ1 or TRGJ2. No J gene was available from TCRdb, and it was assigned here by a germline match of the DNA. Germline assignment: CDR1 EGSTGY and CDR2 YDSYTSSV. J was trimmed by 6 bases and V by 9 bases; bases with no gene match: 14. This CDR3 has 13 residues. The chain's CDR3 is CATPPAISYKKLF. CDR3 in DNA: TGTGCCACCCCTCCGGCAATTTCTTATAAGAAACTCTTT.

This clone was detected ten times or more. The rearrangement links TRGV8 to TRGJ1 or TRGJ2. Here the J gene was assigned by germline matching of the DNA, as TCRdb has none. CDR3 length: 13 amino acids. The germline V gene has CDR1 VENAVY and CDR2 YDSYNSRV. Trimming at V came to 3 bases and at J to 6 bases, leaving 8 bases not matched to a gene. CDR3 protein: CATWDSVFYKKLF. The CDR3, as DNA: TGTGCCACCTGGGATTCCGTCTTTTATAAGAAACTCTTT.

This clone counts as medium-sized. The chain joins TRGV4 to TRGJ1 or TRGJ2. No J gene was available from TCRdb, and it was assigned here by a germline match of the DNA. V lost 0 bases and J lost 8; bases outside the gene matches: 7. CDR1 and CDR2 from the germline V gene are EGSTGY and YDSYTSSV. CDR3 length: 13 residues. The CDR3 coding sequence is TGTGCCACCTGGGATGGGCTGAAGGATAAGAAACTCTTT. Amino acid sequence: CATWDGLKDKKLF.

This clone is termed medium-sized. J is TRGJ1 or TRGJ2 and V is TRGV2. No J segment appears in TCRdb, so it was assigned here by matching the sequence to germline. This CDR3 comprises 14 residues. Germline V gene lookup returns CDR1 EGSNGY and CDR2 YDSYNSKV. Unmatched junction bases numbered 7, after V lost 0 bases and J lost 5 bases. The CDR3 loop reads CATWDGQGDYKKLF. The CDR3 DNA is TGTGCCACCTGGGACGGGCAGGGGGATTATAAGAAACTCTTT.

Relative to its sample, this clone is medium-sized. V is TRGV9 and J is TRGJP. The J gene comes from matching the DNA to germline here; TCRdb lacks it. Losses at the gene ends were 2 bases for V and 4 bases for J; bases not matched to a gene: 2. This CDR3 region has 16 residues. The V gene's germline CDR1 is GITISATS and CDR2 ISYDGTV (reference sequence). The CDR3 reads CALWEDQELGKKIKVF. CDR3 coding DNA: TGTGCCTTGTGGGAGGACCAAGAGTTGGGCAAAAAAATCAAGGTATTT.

This clone was observed at least ten times. V is TRGV9 and J is TRGJ1 or TRGJ2. In the absence of a J gene in TCRdb, the DNA was matched to germline to assign it here. This CDR3 comprises 10 residues. V trimming: 2 bases; J trimming: 8 bases; junction bases outside the gene matches: 0. Looked up from germline, CDR1 is GITISATS and CDR2 is ISYDGTV (reference sequence). The CDR3 nucleotides are TGTGCCTTGTGGGAGGATAAGAAACTCTTT. It encodes CALWEDKKLF.

This clone is judged medium-sized. J is TRGJ1 or TRGJ2 and V is TRGV10. The J gene was missing in TCRdb and was found by matching the end of the DNA to germline. TRGV10 is an open reading frame, and its role is uncertain. Trimming removed 8 bases from V and 4 bases from J; junction bases left unmatched: 15. CDR3 length: 15 residues. CDR3 amino acids: CAAWDFGTPYYKKLF. Written as DNA, the CDR3 is TGTGCTGCGTGGGATTTCGGTACCCCCTATTATAAGAAACTCTTT.

By share, this clone ranks as medium-sized. Other DNA sequences in the sample encode the same CDR3. In nucleotides, the CDR3 is TGTGCCTTGTGGGAGCTACAAGAGTTGGGCAAAAAAATCAAGGTATTT. It encodes CALWELQELGKKIKVF. The V and J genes are TRGV9 and TRGJP. TCRdb lists no J gene, so it was determined here by aligning the DNA to germline. CDR3 length equals 16 residues. V shed 3 bases and J 4 bases; nucleotides not matched to a gene: 3. Germline V gives CDR1 GITISATS, CDR2 ISYDGTV (reference sequence).

This clone is classed as medium-sized. The V call is TRGV4, the J call TRGJP1. The J gene is not listed in TCRdb, so it was assigned here from a DNA match to germline. In germline, CDR1 is EGSTGY, CDR2 YDSYTSSV. The V segment lost 8 bases and the J segment 3 bases; nucleotides outside the gene matches: 6. CDR3 size: 13 residues. The CDR3 DNA reads as TGTGCCACCTTAGGTGCCACTGGTTGGTTCAAGATATTT. Protein sequence: CATLGATGWFKIF.

This clone was picked up many times. The chain recombines TRGV4 with TRGJ1 or TRGJ2. The J gene, left out of TCRdb, was set here by checking the DNA against germline. The CDR3 loop spans 14 amino acids. Germline-derived CDR1 and CDR2 are EGSTGY and YDSYTSSV. Trimming took 4 bases from V and 4 from J; bases not matched to a gene: 10. The CDR3 DNA reads TGTGCCACCTGGGACGACGCGGGGTATTATAAGAAACTCTTT. Protein product: CATWDDAGYYKKLF.

By sample fraction, this clone is medium-sized. The DNA is left out, because the CDR3 cannot be placed on it with certainty; the CDR3 is given as TCRdb lists it. No call exists for the J gene, whereas the V gene is TRGV11. Being an ORF, TRGV11 has a function that is uncertain. The CDR3 length is 15 residues, termini included. This CDR3 is CTTVPAGLGTREKLF.

Ten or more counts support this clone. The V and J genes are TRGV8 and TRGJ1 or TRGJ2. Assignment of the J gene here rests on matching the DNA to germline, because TCRdb gives none. Unmatched junction bases numbered 13, after V lost 6 bases and J lost 5 bases. This CDR3 region has 14 residues. Germline V gene lookup returns CDR1 VENAVY and CDR2 YDSYNSRV. Here the CDR3 reads CATWPPSGHYKKLF. CDR3 coding DNA: TGTGCCACCTGGCCACCCTCGGGCCATTATAAGAAACTCTTT.

This clone was counted at least ten times. This chain joins TRGV2 and TRGJ1 or TRGJ2. Germline matching of the DNA provided the J gene here, since TCRdb leaves it blank. V was clipped by 1 base and J by 3 bases; unmatched bases: 12. The CDR3 consists of 16 residues. Germline V gene sequence: CDR1 EGSNGY, CDR2 YDSYNSKV. The DNA for the CDR3 is TGTGCCACCTGGGACGGAACGGTTCAATGTTATTATAAGAAACTCTTT. It encodes CATWDGTVQCYYKKLF.

This clone is labeled medium-sized (0.01 to 0.1%). This chain links TRGV4 with TRGJ1 or TRGJ2. Since TCRdb gives no J gene, matching the DNA to germline was used here to assign it. Germline CDR1 and CDR2: EGSTGY and YDSYTSSV. The CDR3 totals 12 residues. The V segment lost 4 bases and the J segment 7 bases; nucleotides outside the gene matches: 7. The CDR3 is CATWDIGYKKLF. The CDR3 region has the DNA TGTGCCACCTGGGACATTGGGTATAAGAAACTCTTT.

By share, this clone counts as medium-sized. No J gene call was made, and the V gene is TRGV2. The CDR3 runs to 9 residues. CDR1 is EGSNGY and CDR2 is YDSYNSKV in the germline V gene. The CDR3 reads CATWDGLTF. The CDR3 region has the DNA TGTGCCACCTGGGACGGTCTAACGTTT.

This clone appeared a single time. It is unclear where the CDR3 begins or ends on the DNA, so no DNA is shown, and the CDR3 is as TCRdb lists it. The V gene call is TRGV4, and the J gene call is absent. In germline, CDR1 is EGSTGY, CDR2 YDSYTSSV. The CDR3 spans 24 amino acids, including both terminal residues. The CDR3: CATWDGTYLVTLIIRNSLAVEQHF.

By proportion, this clone is medium-sized. The chain uses TRGV2 and TRGJ1 or TRGJ2. TCRdb does not report a J gene; here it was assigned by matching the DNA to germline references. This CDR3 has 16 amino acids. Germline CDR1 and CDR2: EGSNGY and YDSYNSKV. V was pared by 1 base and J by 2 bases, with 11 bases of the junction left unmatched. The chain's CDR3 is CATWDGPHNYYYKKLF. CDR3 nucleotides: TGTGCCACCTGGGACGGTCCCCACAACTATTATTATAAGAAACTCTTT.

The chain links TRGV5 to TRGJ1 or TRGJ2. TCRdb carries no J gene annotation; the J gene was assigned here by matching the DNA with germline. There are 14 residues in the CDR3. Trimming cost V 0 bases and J 4 bases; bases outside gene matches: 6. In germline, CDR1 is VINAFY, CDR2 YDVSNSKD. CDR3 bases: TGTGCCACCTGGGACAGGGATAGATATTATAAGAAACTCTTT. It specifies CATWDRDRYYKKLF.

Within the sample, this clone is medium-sized. The chain combines TRGV4 with TRGJ1 or TRGJ2. Assignment of the J gene here rests on matching the DNA to germline, because TCRdb gives none. Trimming removed 1 base from V and 11 bases from J; junction bases left unmatched: 8. The CDR3 has 12 amino acids. Germline CDR1 and CDR2: EGSTGY and YDSYTSSV. CDR3 loop: CATWDGRREKLF. The CDR3 DNA follows: TGTGCCACCTGGGATGGCCGCCGGGAGAAACTCTTT.